This T cell receptor (beta chain) was captured in a study of cytomegalovirus exposure and HLA in healthy donors. Study-wide points: Rarity marked most TCR sequences, yet some public TCRs occurred in many donors.

TCRdb keeps only in-frame clones here, not all; method: immunoSEQ multiplex PCR. The data show roughly 80,000 clones, approximately 91% seen once. The V gene end was trimmed by 6 bases and the J gene end by 0 bases; junction bases not matched to a gene: 4. Germline CDR1 reads SGHAT; CDR2 reads FQNNGV. This CDR3 is 14 amino acids long. Worth noting for this clone: Its antigen is still unknown.

The chain employs TRBV11-2 and TRBJ2-7, with TRBD2 identical over 8 bases. The TCR originated in a young man in good health and CMV-seronegative. Sequencing used PBMCs. CDR3: CASRGLGSSYEQYF. Here the CDR3 DNA reads TGTGCCAGCAGGGGACTAGGCAGCTCCTACGAGCAGTACTTC.